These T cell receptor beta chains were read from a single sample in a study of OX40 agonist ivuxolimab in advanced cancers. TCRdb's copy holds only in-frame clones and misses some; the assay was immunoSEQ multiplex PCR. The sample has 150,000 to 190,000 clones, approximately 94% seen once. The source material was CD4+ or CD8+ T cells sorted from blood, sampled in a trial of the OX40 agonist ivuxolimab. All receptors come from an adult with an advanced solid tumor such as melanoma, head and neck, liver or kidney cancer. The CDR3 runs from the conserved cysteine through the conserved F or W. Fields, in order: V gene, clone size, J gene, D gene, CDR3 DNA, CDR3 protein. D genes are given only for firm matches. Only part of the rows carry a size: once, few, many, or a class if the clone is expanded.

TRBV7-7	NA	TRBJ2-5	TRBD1	TGTGCCAGCAGCCTCCGACAGGGGCAAGAGACCCAGTACTTC	CASSLRQGQETQYF
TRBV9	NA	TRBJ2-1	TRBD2	TGTGCCAGCAGCGATACTGGGACTACCAATGAGCAGTTCTTC	CASSDTGTTNEQFF
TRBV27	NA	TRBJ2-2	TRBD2	TGTGCCAGCAGTTTCCGAGTAGCGGGGGCCGGATTGAACACCGGGGAGCTGTTTTTT	CASSFRVAGAGLNTGELFF
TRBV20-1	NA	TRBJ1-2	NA	TGCAGTGCTAGCCGAATTGGCTACACCTTC	CSASRIGYTF
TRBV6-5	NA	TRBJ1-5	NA	TGTGCCAGCAGTTACAGAGCAGGGAATCAGCCCCAGCATTTT	CASSYRAGNQPQHF
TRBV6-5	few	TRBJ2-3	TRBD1	TGTGCCAGCAGGGTGACAGGGGTGAGCACAGATACGCAGTATTTT	CASRVTGVSTDTQYF
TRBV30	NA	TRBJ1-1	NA	TGTGCCTGGAGTGTGGAGGGCATGAACACTGAAGCTTTCTTT	CAWSVEGMNTEAFF
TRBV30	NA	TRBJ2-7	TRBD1	TGTGCCTGGAGTGTAAACACAGGGGACGAGCAGTACTTC	CAWSVNTGDEQYF
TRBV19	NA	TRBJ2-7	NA	TGTGCCAGTAGTATTGGAAGTCAACGATACGAGCAGTACTTC	CASSIGSQRYEQYF
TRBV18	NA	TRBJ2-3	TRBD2	TGTGCCAGCTCATTTCGACTAGCTGAATTCACAGATACGCAGTATTTT	CASSFRLAEFTDTQYF
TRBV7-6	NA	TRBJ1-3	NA	TGTGCCAGCAGCTTTGACCCCAACTCTGGAAACACCATATATTTT	CASSFDPNSGNTIYF
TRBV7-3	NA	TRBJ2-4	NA	TGTGCCAGCAGCTTGGCCGGGAGCGGGAACATTCAGTACTTC	CASSLAGSGNIQYF
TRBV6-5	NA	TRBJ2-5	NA	TGTGCCAGCAGTTACTACCCCCCAAAAGAGACCCAGTACTTC	CASSYYPPKETQYF
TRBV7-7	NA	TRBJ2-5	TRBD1	TGTGCCAGCAGGGCCGGGACAGGAGAAGAGACCCAGTACTTC	CASRAGTGEETQYF